This T cell receptor (beta chain) was sequenced in a study of long-term antiretroviral therapy in people with HIV. Run at survey level, the immunoSEQ assay was version v3.0. Sequencing was directed toward 40,000-50,000 T-cell genomes in each sample. This table comes from immunoSEQ multiplex PCR, and its TCRdb copy is limited to in-frame clones, with some not included. The sample holds a few thousand clones, more than 75% seen once. The V gene's germline CDR1 is LNHNV and CDR2 YYDKDF (reference sequence). Trimming shortened V by 0 bases and J by 4 bases, and 5 bases separated the two germline ends. The CDR3 contains 13 residues. This clone was counted once.

The material sequenced was unsorted PBMCs, taken 1.3 years after starting antiretroviral therapy. The chain has TRBV15 and TRBJ2-3, with no clear D. The receptor was derived from a woman between 50 and 59 years old with HIV. CDR3 in DNA: TGTGCCACCAGCAGAGAGGGCCCAGATACGCAGTATTTT. Translating it yields CATSREGPDTQYF. Complete variable domain (other parts from reference TRBV15 and TRBJ2-3): DAMVIQNPRYQVTQFGKPVTLSCSQTLNHNVMYWYQQKSSQAPKLLFHYYDKDFNNEADTPDNFQSRRPNTSFCFLDIRSPGLGDTAMYLCATSREGPDTQYFGPGTRLTVL.